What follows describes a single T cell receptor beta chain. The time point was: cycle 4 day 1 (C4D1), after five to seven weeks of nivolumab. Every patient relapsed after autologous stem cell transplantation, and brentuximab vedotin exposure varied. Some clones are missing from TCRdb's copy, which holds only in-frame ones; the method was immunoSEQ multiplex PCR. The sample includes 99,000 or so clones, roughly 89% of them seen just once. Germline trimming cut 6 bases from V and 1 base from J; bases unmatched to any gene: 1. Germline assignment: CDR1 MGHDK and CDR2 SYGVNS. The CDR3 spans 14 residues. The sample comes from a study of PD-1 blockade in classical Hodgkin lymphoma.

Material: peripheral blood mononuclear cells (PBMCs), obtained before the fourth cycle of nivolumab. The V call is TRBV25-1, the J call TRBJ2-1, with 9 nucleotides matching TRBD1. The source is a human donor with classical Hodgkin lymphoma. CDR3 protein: CASRTGGSYNEQFF. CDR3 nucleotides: TGTGCCAGCAGGACAGGGGGGTCCTACAATGAGCAGTTCTTC.